The present T cell receptor (beta chain) was sequenced within a study of T cell responses to AZD1222 COVID-19 vaccine. Study background: Pooling covered second doses at about 4 or about 12 weeks. The study's findings and limits: Spike regions recognized by vaccine-associated CD4 TCRs spanned the protein, led by 160-218 and 743-854.

This clone was seen only a few times. Its antigen is not known. The CDR3 totals 14 residues. The germline V gene has CDR1 SNHLY and CDR2 FYNNEI. The trim removed 4 bases at V and 4 bases at J, leaving 6 bases unmatched. The method was immunoSEQ multiplex PCR; TCRdb's version includes in-frame clones alone and lacks a portion of them. The repertoire includes over 150,000 clones, under 95% of them detected once, and under 20% sits in the top ten. The chain is built from TRBV2 and TRBJ2-7; TRBD2 aligns across 8 bases. The clonotype was recovered from an adult in good health. Sample: peripheral blood, taken on day 0 of AZD1222 vaccination. The CDR3 is CASSATGLGYEQYF. DNA of the CDR3: TGTGCCAGCAGTGCAACGGGACTAGGATACGAGCAGTACTTC.